Presented here are 6 T cell receptor beta chains from one specimen sequenced in a study of technical replicates of blood from a handful of donors. Here immunoSEQ multiplex PCR was the method, and the copy in TCRdb shows in-frame clones only, minus some. The data hold about 13,000 clones, with roughly 85% observed a single time. The sample consisted of PBMCs. The receptors shown here come from a human donor in good health.

This clone was detected only once. This chain connects TRBV25-1 to TRBJ1-2, with D possibly matching TRBD1 (6 bases). Trimming stripped 6 bases from V and 2 bases from J, with 10 bases between. Germline values: CDR1 MGHDK, CDR2 SYGVNS. The CDR3 loop spans 13 amino acids. The CDR3 nucleotides read TGTGCCAGCAGGCAAACAGGGAACTATGGCTACACCTTC. Protein sequence: CASRQTGNYGYTF.

The V and J genes are TRBV30 and TRBJ1-1; D is perhaps TRBD1 (5 bases). The germline V gene has CDR1 GTSNPN and CDR2 SVGIG (reference sequence). V was trimmed by 2 bases and J by 7 bases, leaving 14 bases between them. The CDR3 has 13 amino acids. The CDR3 loop is CAWSPGPEFEAFF. The CDR3 DNA reads as TGTGCCTGGAGTCCAGGGCCCGAGTTTGAAGCTTTCTTT.

A few counts support this clone. V and J are TRBV7-8 and TRBJ2-7; 7 nucleotides align to TRBD1. The CDR3 covers 14 residues. CDR1 is SGHVS, CDR2 FQNEAQ, per germline. After removal of 5 bases from V and 2 bases from J, the junction contained 6 bases not matched to a gene. The CDR3 sequence is CASSARQGTYEQYF. CDR3 coding DNA: TGTGCCAGCAGCGCCCGACAGGGAACCTACGAGCAGTACTTC.

The chain links TRBV7-9 to TRBJ2-7; D perhaps matches TRBD1 (5 bases). Germline CDR1 is SEHNR and CDR2 is FQNEAQ (reference sequence). This CDR3 contains 16 residues. V was shortened by 1 base and J by 3 bases, with 16 bases between the two germline ends. In nucleotides, the CDR3 is TGTGCCAGCAGCTTAGGATCAGGGCAGGGCCTCTACGAGCAGTACTTC. This codes for CASSLGSGQGLYEQYF.

V usage is TRBV7-6 and J usage is TRBJ1-1, with TRBD1 identical over 8 bases. Germline-derived CDR1 and CDR2 are SGHVS and FNYEAQ. The length of the CDR3 is 17 residues. Trimming at V came to 1 base and at J to 6 bases, leaving 13 bases not matched to a gene. CDR3 DNA: TGTGCCAGCAGCTTAGTTAATCCGGACAGGGTTAAGTCTGAAGCTTTCTTT. Translated, it gives CASSLVNPDRVKSEAFF. Full variable domain (outside the CDR3, taken from reference TRBV7-6 and TRBJ1-1): GAGVSQSPRYKVTKRGQDVALRCDPISGHVSLYWYRQALGQGPEFLTYFNYEAQQDKSGLPNDRFSAERPEGSISTLTIQRTEQRDSAMYRCASSLVNPDRVKSEAFFGQGTRLTVV.

The rearrangement links TRBV27 to TRBJ2-7, with 16 bases fitting TRBD2. V trimming: 0 bases; J trimming: 2 bases; junction bases outside the gene matches: 4. Germline V lookup: CDR1 MNHEY, CDR2 SMNVEV (reference sequence). CDR3 size: 18 residues. The CDR3 loop is CASSLSGTSGRGPYEQYF. The CDR3 DNA reads as TGTGCCAGCAGTTTATCTGGGACTAGCGGGAGGGGCCCCTACGAGCAGTACTTC.